The clone carrying this TCR beta chain was seen a few times. The sample comes from a study of cytomegalovirus exposure and HLA in healthy donors. Per the germline V gene, CDR1 is MDHEN and CDR2 is SYDVKM. This CDR3 comprises 15 residues. V was trimmed by 6 bases and J by 2 bases, leaving 14 bases between them. The PCR employed 60 Vbeta primers together with 13 Jbeta primers. Some clones are missing from TCRdb's copy, which holds only in-frame ones; the method was immunoSEQ multiplex PCR. The sample includes 90,000 to 100,000 clones, around 9.6% seen only once; the top ten take about 5%. This clonotype originated in a man over 45 in good health and CMV-seropositive. The sample taken for sequencing was PBMCs. The rearrangement joins TRBV28 to TRBJ1-5, with TRBD1 as a possible D gene (6 bases). The CDR3 here is CASRVRGGGNQPQHF. CDR3 DNA sequence: TGTGCCAGCAGAGTGAGGGGGGGAGGCAATCAGCCCCAGCATTTT. The variable domain in full, completed from reference TRBV28 and TRBJ1-5, reads DVKVTQSSRYLVKRTGEKVFLECVQDMDHENMFWYRQDPGLGLRLIYFSYDVKMKEKGDIPEGYSVSREKKERFSLILESASTNQTSMYLCASRVRGGGNQPQHFGDGTRLSIL.